This T cell receptor (beta chain) appears in the sequencing data of a study of cytomegalovirus exposure and HLA in healthy donors. The study, taken as a whole, reports: Because they were indistinguishable, some V segments, including TRBV6-2 and TRBV6-3, were excluded.

For this clone: Antigen specificity is unknown.

Germline-derived CDR1 and CDR2 are SGHTA and FQGNSA. The V end lost 4 bases, the J end lost 4 bases, and 12 bases lay between the germline ends. The CDR3 is 14 amino acids. The PCR employed 60 Vbeta primers together with 13 Jbeta primers. Only in-frame clones appear in the TCRdb table, and some are missing; sequencing was by immunoSEQ multiplex PCR. Among tens of thousands of clones listed, 67% were seen once. The sample comprised PBMCs. The chain has TRBV7-2 and TRBJ2-3; D is possibly TRBD1 (5 bases). The source is a woman between 45 and 65 years old in good health and CMV-seropositive. CDR3 amino acids: CASSWAPRADTQYF. CDR3 DNA sequence: TGTGCCAGCAGCTGGGCGCCCAGGGCAGATACGCAGTATTTT.